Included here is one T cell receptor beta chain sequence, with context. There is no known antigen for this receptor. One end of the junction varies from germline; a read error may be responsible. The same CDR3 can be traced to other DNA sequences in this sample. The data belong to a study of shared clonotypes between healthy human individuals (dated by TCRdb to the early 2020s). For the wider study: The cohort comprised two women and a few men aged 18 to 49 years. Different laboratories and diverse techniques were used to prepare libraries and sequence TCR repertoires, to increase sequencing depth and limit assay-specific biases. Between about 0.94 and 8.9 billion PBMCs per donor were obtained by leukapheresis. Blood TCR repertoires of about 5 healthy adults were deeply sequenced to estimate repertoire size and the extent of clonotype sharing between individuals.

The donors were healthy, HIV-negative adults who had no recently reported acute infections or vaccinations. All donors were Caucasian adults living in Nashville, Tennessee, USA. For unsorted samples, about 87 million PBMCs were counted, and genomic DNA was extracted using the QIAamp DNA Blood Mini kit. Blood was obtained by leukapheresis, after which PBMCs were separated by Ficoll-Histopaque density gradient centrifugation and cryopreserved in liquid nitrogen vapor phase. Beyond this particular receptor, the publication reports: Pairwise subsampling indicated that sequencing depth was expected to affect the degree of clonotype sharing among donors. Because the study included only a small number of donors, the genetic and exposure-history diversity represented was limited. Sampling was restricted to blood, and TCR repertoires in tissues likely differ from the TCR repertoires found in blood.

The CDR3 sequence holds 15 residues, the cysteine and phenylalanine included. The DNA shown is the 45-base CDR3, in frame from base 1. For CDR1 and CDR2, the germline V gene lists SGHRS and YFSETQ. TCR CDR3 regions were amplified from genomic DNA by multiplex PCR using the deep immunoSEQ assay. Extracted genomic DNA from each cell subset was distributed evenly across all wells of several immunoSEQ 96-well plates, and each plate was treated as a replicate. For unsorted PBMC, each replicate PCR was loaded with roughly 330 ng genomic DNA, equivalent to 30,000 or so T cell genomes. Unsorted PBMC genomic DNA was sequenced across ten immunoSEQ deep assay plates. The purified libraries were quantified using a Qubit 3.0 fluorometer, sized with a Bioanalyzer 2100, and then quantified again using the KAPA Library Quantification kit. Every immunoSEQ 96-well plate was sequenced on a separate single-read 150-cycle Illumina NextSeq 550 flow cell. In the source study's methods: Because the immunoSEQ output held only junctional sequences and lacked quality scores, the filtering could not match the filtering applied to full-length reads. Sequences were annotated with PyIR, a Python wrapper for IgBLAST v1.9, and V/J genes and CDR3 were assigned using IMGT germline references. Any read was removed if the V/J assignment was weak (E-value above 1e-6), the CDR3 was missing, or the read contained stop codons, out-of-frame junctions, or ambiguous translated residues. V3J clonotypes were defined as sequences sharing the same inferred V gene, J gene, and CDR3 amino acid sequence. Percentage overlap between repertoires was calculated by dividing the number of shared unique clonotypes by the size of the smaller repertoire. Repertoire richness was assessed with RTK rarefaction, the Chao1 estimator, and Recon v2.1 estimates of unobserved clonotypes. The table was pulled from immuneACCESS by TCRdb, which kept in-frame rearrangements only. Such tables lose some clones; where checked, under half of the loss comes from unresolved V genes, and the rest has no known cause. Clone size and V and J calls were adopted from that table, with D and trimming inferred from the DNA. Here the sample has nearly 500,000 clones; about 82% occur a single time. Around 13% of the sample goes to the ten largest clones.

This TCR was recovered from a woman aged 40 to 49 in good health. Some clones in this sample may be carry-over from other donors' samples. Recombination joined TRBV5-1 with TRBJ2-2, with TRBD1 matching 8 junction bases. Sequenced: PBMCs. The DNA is TGCGCTAGCAGCTTGGACAGGGTCGACACCGGGGAGCTGTTTTTT. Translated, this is CASSLDRVDTGELFF.